Here is one TCR beta chain with its context. The antigen remains undetermined. These data are taken from a study of radiotherapy plus CTLA-4 blockade in lung cancer. Study-wide results and limits: Expansion in blood of tumor-derived TCR clones was seen after radiotherapy plus ipilimumab.

The germline gives CDR1 LNHNV, CDR2 YYDKDF (reference sequence). This CDR3 is built from 17 residues. Trimming took 0 bases from V and 1 from J, leaving 15 bases between them. Chemo-refractory metastatic non-small-cell lung cancer patients were treated with focal radiation plus CTLA-4 blockade with ipilimumab. Clones were sequenced by immunoSEQ multiplex PCR, and TCRdb holds only the in-frame ones, with some missing. The sample includes tens of thousands of clones, 83% of them seen just once. The J gene is TRBJ1-2, the V gene TRBV15; D gene unclear. This TCR was recovered from a human donor with non-small cell lung cancer who had stable disease on radiotherapy plus ipilimumab. The input for sequencing was peripheral blood, taken from a patient treated with radiotherapy plus ipilimumab. CDR3 sequence (DNA): TGTGCCACCAGCAGAGATACAACAGCTAAGCTTAACTATGGCTACACCTTC. Translated, it gives CATSRDTTAKLNYGYTF.